The T cell receptor beta chain under discussion was sequenced for a study of cytomegalovirus exposure and HLA in healthy donors. Study-level background: One earlier analysis, a look at 150 million to 200 million T cells, found roughly 110 million unique TCR beta sequences. Falling in the Caucasian-associated ancestry cluster were about four fifths of under 500 genotyped donors. Study-level points and caveats: When presence/absence was analysed, sequencing depth was taken to be roughly uniform across donors. Sequencing likely generated an artifact that appeared as a cluster of highly shared sequence variants.

Primers included in the PCR were 60 Vbeta and 13 Jbeta primers. Sequencing used immunoSEQ multiplex PCR; TCRdb keeps in-frame clones, though not all of them. The sample has roughly 200,000 clones, approximately 85% seen once. A word on this clone: The target antigen is unknown.

J lost 7 bases, V lost 0 bases, and 4 bases had no gene match. Germline CDR1 SGHNT, CDR2 YYREEE (reference sequence). The CDR3 contains 14 residues. The chain is built from TRBV5-4 and TRBJ1-1; 9 bases map to TRBD1. The specimen sequenced was PBMCs. The TCR was taken from a woman aged 50 to 60 in good health and CMV-seronegative. CDR3 bases: TGTGCCAGCAGCTTGGAGGGACAGGGCCGTGAAGCTTTCTTT. This sequence encodes CASSLEGQGREAFF.